One sample yielded the 30 T cell receptor beta chains listed below, sequenced in a study of T cell clones after liver transplantation. Here immunoSEQ multiplex PCR was the method, and the copy in TCRdb shows in-frame clones only, minus some. The sample shows roughly 50,000 clones, 70% to 85% of them seen only once. The material sequenced was CD4+ T cells from blood, taken before liver transplant. The receptors were sampled from a human donor who received a liver transplant.

The chain is built from TRBV7-2 and TRBJ2-3; 8 bases align to TRBD2. CDR1 is SGHTA, CDR2 FQGNSA, per germline. The V gene end was trimmed by 1 base and the J gene end by 3 bases; junction bases not matched to a gene: 6. The CDR3 is 16 amino acids. CDR3 residues: CASSLEAGGSTDTQYF. The CDR3 DNA reads as TGTGCCAGCAGCTTAGAGGCGGGGGGCTCGACAGATACGCAGTATTTT. The variable domain in full, completed from reference TRBV7-2 and TRBJ2-3, reads GAGVSQSPSNKVTEKGKDVELRCDPISGHTALYWYRQSLGQGLEFLIYFQGNSAPDKSGLPSDRFSAERTGGSVSTLTIQRTQQEDSAVYLCASSLEAGGSTDTQYFGPGTRLTVL.

Written as DNA, the CDR3 is TGTGCCAGCAGCTTTGGGGGGGAGGGAGGCTCCTACGAGCAGTACTTC. It is translated as CASSFGGEGGSYEQYF. The chain carries TRBV7-6 and TRBJ2-7; 7 bases are shared with TRBD2. V shed 3 bases, J shed 0 bases, and the junction held 8 bases outside the gene matches. CDR3 size: 16 residues. CDR1 and CDR2 from the germline V gene are SGHVS and FNYEAQ.

The chain employs TRBV9 and TRBJ1-2; 11 positions agree with TRBD1. Germline V gene lookup returns CDR1 SGDLS and CDR2 YYNGEE. V lost 3 bases, J lost 0 bases, and 10 bases stayed unmatched. CDR3 length: 18 amino acids. The CDR3 bases are TGTGCCAGCAGCGCCGACCGGGACAGGGGGGTAGCTAACTATGGCTACACCTTC. Encoded protein: CASSADRDRGVANYGYTF.

This sequence joins TRBV19 and TRBJ1-6; a weak D match, TRBD1 (5 bases). Germline assignment: CDR1 LNHDA and CDR2 SQIVND (reference sequence). V lost 2 bases and J lost 14, with 19 bases in between. CDR3 length: 15 amino acids. In DNA, the CDR3 is TGTGCCAGTAGTATAAGTTGGGGACCCGGCAGGTCCCTCCACTTT. Translation: CASSISWGPGRSLHF.

The chain employs TRBV5-4 and TRBJ1-5, with TRBD1 matching 7 bases. This CDR3 comprises 14 residues. In germline, CDR1 is SGHNT, CDR2 YYREEE (reference sequence). The junction had 5 bases not matched to a gene; V was cut back by 2 bases and J by 6 bases. The CDR3: CASSFSPGGQPQHF. DNA of the CDR3: TGTGCCAGCAGCTTCTCGCCAGGGGGTCAGCCCCAGCATTTT. The full variable domain, in which reference TRBV5-4 and TRBJ1-5 provide the parts outside the CDR3, is ETGVTQSPTHLIKTRGQQVTLRCSSQSGHNTVSWYQQALGQGPQFIFQYYREEENGRGNFPPRFSGLQFPNYSSELNVNALELDDSALYLCASSFSPGGQPQHFGDGTRLSIL.

The rearrangement uses TRBV30 and TRBJ2-1, with D possibly matching TRBD2 (5 bases). The V and J ends lost 5 bases and 6 bases respectively, with 11 bases between them. Looked up from germline, CDR1 is GTSNPN and CDR2 is SVGIG (reference sequence). The CDR3 covers 12 residues. The CDR3 DNA reads as TGTGCCTGGGAGCGGACTTCCAATGAGCAGTTCTTC. Its translation: CAWERTSNEQFF.

V gene TRBV5-5 combines with J gene TRBJ2-7; 9 bases agree with TRBD1. Trimming cost V 1 base and J 5 bases; bases outside gene matches: 7. The CDR3 sequence is 15 residues long. From germline, CDR1 is SGHKS and CDR2 YYEKEE (reference sequence). The CDR3 protein is CASSLMGQGIDEQYF. The CDR3 coding sequence is TGTGCCAGCAGCTTGATGGGACAGGGAATCGACGAGCAGTACTTC.

J is TRBJ1-4 and V is TRBV6-5; D possibly corresponds to TRBD1 (5 bases). Germline loops: CDR1 MNHEY, CDR2 SVGAGI. This CDR3 is built from 15 residues. V dropped 4 bases and J dropped 5 bases, with 14 bases sitting between them. Written as DNA, the CDR3 is TGTGCCAGCAGTTCTCCAGGGAGCGGGAATGAAAAACTGTTTTTT. It yields the protein CASSSPGSGNEKLFF.

This sequence joins TRBV9 and TRBJ2-4; 12 bases match TRBD1. The V gene end was trimmed by 3 bases and the J gene end by 2 bases; junction bases not matched to a gene: 6. This CDR3 contains 17 residues. CDR1 and CDR2 (germline): SGDLS, YYNGEE. The CDR3 DNA reads TGTGCCAGCAGCGCCACCGGGACAGGGGGCCCCAAAAACATTCAGTACTTC. Amino acids: CASSATGTGGPKNIQYF.

This clone was seen a few times. The chain links TRBV5-4 to TRBJ2-5, with a tentative D call TRBD1 (6 bases). The germline V and J ends were trimmed by 0 bases and 5 bases, with 8 bases remaining between them. Germline V CDR1 and CDR2: SGHNT, YYREEE (reference sequence). The CDR3 is made up of 13 amino acids. The CDR3 loop is CASSLEQGETQYF. CDR3 coding DNA: TGTGCCAGCAGCTTGGAACAGGGCGAGACCCAGTACTTC.

This clone was counted a single time. The rearrangement links TRBV29-1 to TRBJ2-3, with a weak D call TRBD2 (6 bases). Trimming removed 5 bases at V and 3 bases at J, with 18 bases between. CDR1 and CDR2 from the germline V gene are SQVTM and ANQGSEA. The CDR3 contains 15 residues. The DNA for the CDR3 is TGCAGCGTTACTCTGGTGACTAGTTATACAGATACGCAGTATTTT. Protein sequence: CSVTLVTSYTDTQYF.

V is TRBV2 and J is TRBJ2-3; 10 positions match TRBD1. The V and J ends lost 6 bases and 6 bases, in that order; junction bases with no gene match: 6. Germline values: CDR1 SNHLY, CDR2 FYNNEI. This CDR3 is built from 14 residues. The CDR3 here is CASRSRDRGDTQYF. CDR3 in DNA: TGTGCCAGCAGGTCCCGGGACAGGGGCGATACGCAGTATTTT.

This chain links TRBV5-4 with TRBJ2-1; 8 positions agree with TRBD2. J was trimmed by 1 base and V by 7 bases; bases with no gene match: 4. Germline loops: CDR1 SGHNT, CDR2 YYREEE (reference sequence). This CDR3 contains 14 residues. CDR3 in amino acids: CASQTGGSYNEQFF. As DNA, the CDR3 is TGTGCCAGCCAAACGGGGGGGTCCTACAATGAGCAGTTCTTC.

This chain links TRBV10-3 with TRBJ2-2; D is perhaps TRBD1 or TRBD2 (6 bases each). Trimming took off 4 bases at V and 4 bases at J, with 19 bases between the two ends. Germline-derived CDR1 and CDR2 are ENHRY and SYGVKD. This CDR3 region has 17 residues. The CDR3 sequence is CAISVSTGMGGTGELFF. The DNA for the CDR3 is TGTGCCATCAGTGTATCCACAGGGATGGGGGGCACCGGGGAGCTGTTTTTT.

The chain is built from TRBV5-6 and TRBJ2-2, with 9 bases identical to TRBD1. With 5 bases clipped from V and 4 bases from J, the junction kept 3 bases outside the gene matches. The germline gives CDR1 SGHDT, CDR2 YYEEEE. The CDR3 has 14 amino acids. The CDR3 reads CASRQGAGTGELFF. In DNA, the CDR3 is TGTGCCAGCAGACAGGGGGCGGGCACCGGGGAGCTGTTTTTT.

V usage is TRBV11-2 and J usage is TRBJ1-1; D is undetermined. The CDR3 is 16 residues long. Trimming stripped 2 bases from V and 4 bases from J, with 17 bases between. The germline V gene has CDR1 SGHAT and CDR2 FQNNGV. DNA for the CDR3: TGTGCCAGCAGCTTACAGTTCGGCTTACGACGCACTGAAGCTTTCTTT. It encodes CASSLQFGLRRTEAFF.

This chain connects TRBV6-5 to TRBJ2-2; no clear D gene. The CDR3 consists of 13 residues. Germline CDR1 is MNHEY and CDR2 is SVGAGI. Trimming took off 0 bases at V and 7 bases at J, with 6 bases between the two ends. Here the CDR3 reads CASSYSRIGELFF. The CDR3 DNA reads as TGTGCCAGCAGTTACTCGAGGATCGGGGAGCTGTTTTTT.

This clone was detected only a few times. V and J are TRBV7-2 and TRBJ2-3; maybe TRBD2 (6 bases). The germline CDR1 and CDR2 sequences are SGHTA and FQGNSA. V was shortened by 5 bases and J by 4 bases, with 13 bases between the two germline ends. CDR3 length: 14 amino acids. The CDR3 is CASSIGSSADTQYF. CDR3 in DNA: TGTGCCAGCAGCATCGGGAGTTCGGCAGATACGCAGTATTTT. Combining the CDR3 with reference TRBV7-2 and TRBJ2-3 gives the whole variable domain GAGVSQSPSNKVTEKGKDVELRCDPISGHTALYWYRQSLGQGLEFLIYFQGNSAPDKSGLPSDRFSAERTGGSVSTLTIQRTQQEDSAVYLCASSIGSSADTQYFGPGTRLTVL.

The genes are TRBV5-5 and TRBJ2-7; D is uncertain. V lost 2 bases to trimming and J lost 2 bases, with 11 bases between them. This CDR3 contains 14 residues. Germline V gene lookup returns CDR1 SGHKS and CDR2 YYEKEE (reference sequence). The CDR3: CASSLSGTTYEQYF. Written as DNA, the CDR3 is TGTGCCAGCAGCTTATCTGGTACCACCTACGAGCAGTACTTC.

The chain recombines TRBV6-1 with TRBJ1-1; no firm D call. The V gene's germline CDR1 is MNHNS and CDR2 SASEGT. The germline V and J ends were trimmed by 5 bases and 0 bases, with 4 bases remaining between them. This CDR3 contains 12 residues. The DNA for the CDR3 is TGTGCCAGCAGTTTGATGAACACTGAAGCTTTCTTT. It encodes CASSLMNTEAFF.

The rearrangement links TRBV6-4 to TRBJ2-3; TRBD2 agrees at 15 bases. V gave up 5 bases and J gave up 1 base; unmatched junction bases: 7. The CDR3 runs to 18 residues. CDR1 is MRHNA and CDR2 is SNTAGT in the germline V gene. In DNA form, the CDR3 reads TGTGCCAGCAGTCCGGGACTAGCGGGGGGTCGCGGCACAGATACGCAGTATTTT. Its translation is CASSPGLAGGRGTDTQYF.

This chain uses TRBV5-1 with TRBJ1-3; no firm D call. V shed 4 bases and J shed 2 bases, with 7 bases lying between them. Germline values: CDR1 SGHRS, CDR2 YFSETQ. The CDR3 spans 13 residues. The CDR3 region is CASSQDPGNTIYF. In DNA form, the CDR3 reads TGCGCCAGCAGCCAGGACCCTGGAAACACCATATATTTT.

The V call is TRBV7-2, the J call TRBJ2-7; D is unresolved. Deletions cut 5 bases from V and 0 bases from J, with 14 bases between. Germline values: CDR1 SGHTA, CDR2 FQGNSA. There are 15 residues in the CDR3. CDR3 sequence (DNA): TGTGCCAGCAGCACCCGACGACGGAGCTCCTACGAGCAGTACTTC. Protein product: CASSTRRRSSYEQYF.

The chain couples TRBV4-1 to TRBJ2-1; 11 bases line up with TRBD2. Germline CDR1 is MGHRA and CDR2 is YSYEKL. Trimming removed 2 bases from V and 4 bases from J; junction bases left unmatched: 10. CDR3 length: 18 amino acids. The CDR3 protein is CASSQSRLAGGEYNEQFF. Written as DNA, the CDR3 is TGCGCCAGCAGCCAATCTCGGCTAGCGGGAGGCGAGTACAATGAGCAGTTCTTC.

In the case of this clone: The junction differs from germline at one of its ends, possibly a read error. The chain uses TRBV5-1 and TRBJ2-5; 8 bases are a match to TRBD2. This CDR3 region has 14 residues. The germline CDR1 and CDR2 sequences are SGHRS and YFSETQ. The CDR3 loop reads CASSLVSGTETQYF. In DNA form, the CDR3 reads TGTGCCAGCAGCTTGGTTAGCGGGACGGAGACCCAGTACTTC.

The chain recombines TRBV28 with TRBJ1-1; tentative D call: TRBD1 (5 bases). This CDR3 contains 15 residues. Deletions cut 3 bases from V and 1 base from J, with 12 bases between. Looked up from germline, CDR1 is MDHEN and CDR2 is SYDVKM. The CDR3 sequence is CASSLQQGQNTEAFF. CDR3 sequence (DNA): TGTGCCAGCAGTTTGCAGCAGGGCCAGAACACTGAAGCTTTCTTT.

J is TRBJ1-1 and V is TRBV5-4; TRBD1 might be the D (6 bases). V lost 2 bases and J lost 1, with 15 bases in between. Germline CDR1 is SGHNT and CDR2 is YYREEE (reference sequence). The CDR3 runs 16 residues. The CDR3 region is CASSFPAGTPNTEAFF. The CDR3 region has the DNA TGTGCCAGCAGCTTTCCCGCCGGGACACCGAACACTGAAGCTTTCTTT.

This clone showed up just once. The chain couples TRBV11-3 to TRBJ2-1; the D gene is possibly TRBD1 (6 bases). The V gene's germline CDR1 is SGHNT and CDR2 YENEEA. V lost 4 bases and J lost 12, with 16 bases in between. The CDR3 loop spans 13 amino acids. The DNA for the CDR3 is TGTGCCAGCAGCTCGACAGGCAGAGTGGGGCAGTTCTTC. Its translation: CASSSTGRVGQFF.

This clone was observed a single time. The chain joins TRBV4-1 to TRBJ1-2; no clear D. With 3 bases removed from V and 0 bases from J, the gap between germline ends came to 17 bases. CDR1 is MGHRA, CDR2 YSYEKL, per germline. The CDR3 extends over 17 amino acids. The chain's CDR3 is CASSQPRLTTTNYGYTF. The CDR3, as DNA: TGCGCCAGCAGCCAGCCCCGGCTGACAACTACTAACTATGGCTACACCTTC.

This chain connects TRBV7-3 to TRBJ2-1, with TRBD2 matching over 14 bases. Germline CDR1 and CDR2: SGHTA and FQGTGA. The CDR3 sequence is 15 residues long. V lost 5 bases, J lost 6 bases, and 3 bases stayed unmatched. The CDR3 nucleotides read TGTGCCAGCAGCCCGACTAGCGGGAGGGCCAATGAGCAGTTCTTC. It is translated as CASSPTSGRANEQFF.